This is a list of T cell receptor beta chains from one sample in a study of cytomegalovirus exposure and HLA in healthy donors. Profiling relied on immunoSEQ multiplex PCR, and the TCRdb table lists in-frame clones only, not all of them. The sample shows about 120,000 clones, 76% of them seen only once. Sequencing was carried out using PBMCs. Receptor source: a man aged 25 to 40 in good health and CMV-seropositive. The conserved cysteine and the conserved F or W are not part of the CDR3 here.

cdr3_aa v_call
ASSFLQGMGDQPQH TRBV27
ASSLGLAGVTYEQY TRBV5-6
ATSGTAAPPNTEAF TRBV19
ASRTGAGNTIY TRBV2
ASSTSSGGPEQF TRBV19
ASSPTGTDSGNTIY TRBV4-2
ASSSRFLANYGYT TRBV6-1
ASSARDRYNEQY TRBV7-9
SARGGSEQY TRBV20-1
ASSAFTGDPYNSPLH TRBV27
SARHQGMAF TRBV20-1
ASSHEGTAERTDTQY TRBV9
ASSQEVPADTGELF TRBV4-3
ASSEWGLEGGELF TRBV25-1
ASSLVAGGLQYNEQF TRBV7-9
SVPVNTEAF TRBV29-1
ASSYPPGVLTPLH TRBV11-2
ASSSLRLALGGNEQF TRBV19
ASSKYSSDLYEQY TRBV19
AWRGAYEQY TRBV30
AWSPGTALTDTQY TRBV30
ASSSPDRGTYEQY TRBV28
ASSQDPSGGVNEQF TRBV4-3
AIRASFDEQF TRBV10-3
ASSPRDRGFFVYNEQF TRBV7-8
ASSYIYTGELF TRBV27
AWSTRAHSNQPQH TRBV30
ASSPAGRVSYGYT TRBV11-2